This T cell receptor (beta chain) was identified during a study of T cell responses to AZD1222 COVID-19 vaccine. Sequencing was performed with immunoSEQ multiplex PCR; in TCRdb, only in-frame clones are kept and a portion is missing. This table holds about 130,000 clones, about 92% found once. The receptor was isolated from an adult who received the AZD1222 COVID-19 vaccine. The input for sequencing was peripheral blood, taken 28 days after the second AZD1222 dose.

Here the CDR3 DNA reads TGTGCCTGGAGTCGGGACAGGGGGATCTCCTACGAGCAGTACTTC. This gives the protein CAWSRDRGISYEQYF. The rearrangement joins TRBV30 to TRBJ2-7, with TRBD1 matching 11 bases. Losses at the gene ends were 2 bases for V and 0 bases for J; bases not matched to a gene: 3. CDR1 is GTSNPN, CDR2 SVGIG, per germline (reference sequence). CDR3 length equals 15 residues.